This T cell receptor (beta chain) came from a study of T cell responses to AZD1222 COVID-19 vaccine. Worth noting for this clone: Its matching antigen is unknown.

J was trimmed by 2 bases and V by 3 bases; bases with no gene match: 4. Germline CDR1 reads DFQATT; CDR2 reads SNEGSKA (reference sequence). This CDR3 has 14 amino acids. The protocol was immunoSEQ multiplex PCR, while the TCRdb copy is restricted to in-frame clones and leaves out a portion. Found here are around 95,000 clones, about nine tenths of them singletons; the top ten hold about 1.7%. Study-wide findings and caveats: CD4 TCRs linked to vaccination spanned spike, dominating at 160-218 and 743-854. The donors showed a predominance of white British ancestry and of females, with possible underestimation of clonal diversity. Close to half of spike-specific TCRs reportedly recognize unmutated variant regions.

The specimen comprised peripheral blood, sampled on day 0 of AZD1222 vaccination. The sequence was collected from an adult in good health. This chain connects TRBV20-1 to TRBJ1-1, with 9 positions matching TRBD1. The CDR3 sequence: CSASPGQGNTEAFF. The CDR3 DNA sequence: TGCAGTGCTAGTCCGGGACAGGGAAACACTGAAGCTTTCTTT.